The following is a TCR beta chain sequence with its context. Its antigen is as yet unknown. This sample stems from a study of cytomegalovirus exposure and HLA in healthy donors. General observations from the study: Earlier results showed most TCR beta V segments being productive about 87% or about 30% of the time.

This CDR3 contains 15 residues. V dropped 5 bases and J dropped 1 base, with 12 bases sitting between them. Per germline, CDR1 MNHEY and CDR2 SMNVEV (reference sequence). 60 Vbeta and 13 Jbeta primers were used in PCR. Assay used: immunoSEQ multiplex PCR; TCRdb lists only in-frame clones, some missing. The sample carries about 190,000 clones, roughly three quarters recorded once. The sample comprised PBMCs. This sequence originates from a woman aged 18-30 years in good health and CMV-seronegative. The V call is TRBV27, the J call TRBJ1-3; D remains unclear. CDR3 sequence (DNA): TGTGCCAGCAGTCCTTGGGCTGCTTCTGGAAACACCATATATTTT. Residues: CASSPWAASGNTIYF.